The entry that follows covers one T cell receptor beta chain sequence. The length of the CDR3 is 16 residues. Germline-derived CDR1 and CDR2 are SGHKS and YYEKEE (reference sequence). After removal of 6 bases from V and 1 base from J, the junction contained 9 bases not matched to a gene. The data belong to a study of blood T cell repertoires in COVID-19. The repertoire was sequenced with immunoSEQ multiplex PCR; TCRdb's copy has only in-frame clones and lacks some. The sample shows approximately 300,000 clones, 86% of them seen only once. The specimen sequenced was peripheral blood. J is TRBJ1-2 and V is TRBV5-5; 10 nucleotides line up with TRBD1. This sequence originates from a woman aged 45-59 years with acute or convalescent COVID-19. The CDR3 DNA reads TGTGCCAGCATGCCCGGGACAGGGGCAAATAACTATGGCTACACCTTC. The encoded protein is CASMPGTGANNYGYTF.